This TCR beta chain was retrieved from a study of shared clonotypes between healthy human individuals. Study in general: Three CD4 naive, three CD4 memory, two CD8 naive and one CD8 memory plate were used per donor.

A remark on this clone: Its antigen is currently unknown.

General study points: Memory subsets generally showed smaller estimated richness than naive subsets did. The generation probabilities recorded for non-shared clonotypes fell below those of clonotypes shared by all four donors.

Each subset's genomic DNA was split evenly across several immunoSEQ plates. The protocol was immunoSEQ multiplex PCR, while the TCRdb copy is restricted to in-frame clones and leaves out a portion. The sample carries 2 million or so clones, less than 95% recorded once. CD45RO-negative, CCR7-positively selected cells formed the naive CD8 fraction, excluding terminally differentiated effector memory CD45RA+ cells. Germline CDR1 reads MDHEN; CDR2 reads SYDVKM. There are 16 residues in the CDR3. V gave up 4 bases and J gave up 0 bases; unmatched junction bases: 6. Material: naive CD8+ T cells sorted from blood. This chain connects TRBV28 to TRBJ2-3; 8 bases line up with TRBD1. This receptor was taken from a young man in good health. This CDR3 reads CASSWDRRSSTDTQYF. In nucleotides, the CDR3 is TGTGCCAGCAGTTGGGACAGGCGTTCTAGCACAGATACGCAGTATTTT. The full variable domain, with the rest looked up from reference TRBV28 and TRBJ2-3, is DVKVTQSSRYLVKRTGEKVFLECVQDMDHENMFWYRQDPGLGLRLIYFSYDVKMKEKGDIPEGYSVSREKKERFSLILESASTNQTSMYLCASSWDRRSSTDTQYFGPGTRLTVL.